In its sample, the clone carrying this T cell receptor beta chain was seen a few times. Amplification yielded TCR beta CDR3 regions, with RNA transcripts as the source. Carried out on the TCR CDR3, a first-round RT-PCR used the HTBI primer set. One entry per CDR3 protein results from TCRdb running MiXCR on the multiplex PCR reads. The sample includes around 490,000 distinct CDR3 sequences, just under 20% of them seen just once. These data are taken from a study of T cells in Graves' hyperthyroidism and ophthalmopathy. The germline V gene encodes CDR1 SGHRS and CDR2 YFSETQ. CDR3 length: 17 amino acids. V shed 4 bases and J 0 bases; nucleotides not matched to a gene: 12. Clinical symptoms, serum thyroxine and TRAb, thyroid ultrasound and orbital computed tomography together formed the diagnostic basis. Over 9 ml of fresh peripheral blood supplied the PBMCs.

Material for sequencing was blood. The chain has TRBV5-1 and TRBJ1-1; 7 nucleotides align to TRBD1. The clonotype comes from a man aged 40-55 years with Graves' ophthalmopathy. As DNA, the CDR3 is TGCGCCAGCAGCGAGGACAGGTTGGGGCTGATGAACACTGAAGCTTTCTTT. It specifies CASSEDRLGLMNTEAFF. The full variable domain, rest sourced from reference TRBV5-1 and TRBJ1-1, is KAGVTQTPRYLIKTRGQQVTLSCSPISGHRSVSWYQQTPGQGLQFLFEYFSETQRNKGNFPGRFSGRQFSNSRSEMNVSTLELGDSALYLCASSEDRLGLMNTEAFFGQGTRLTVV.